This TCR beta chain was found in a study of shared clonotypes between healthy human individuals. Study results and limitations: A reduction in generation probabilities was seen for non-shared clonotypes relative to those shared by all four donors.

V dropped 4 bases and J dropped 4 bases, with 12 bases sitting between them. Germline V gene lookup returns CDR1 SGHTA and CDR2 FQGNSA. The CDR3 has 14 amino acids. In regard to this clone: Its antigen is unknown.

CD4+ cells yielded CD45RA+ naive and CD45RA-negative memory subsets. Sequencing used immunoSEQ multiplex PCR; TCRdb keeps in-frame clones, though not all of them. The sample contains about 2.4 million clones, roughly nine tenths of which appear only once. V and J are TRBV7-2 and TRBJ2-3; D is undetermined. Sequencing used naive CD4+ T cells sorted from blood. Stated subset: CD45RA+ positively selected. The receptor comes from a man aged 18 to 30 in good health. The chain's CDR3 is CASSSEPSADTQYF. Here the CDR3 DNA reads TGTGCCAGCAGCTCGGAGCCAAGTGCAGATACGCAGTATTTT.